The present TCR beta chain was sequenced within a study of blood T cell repertoires in COVID-19. Study in general: Acute and convalescent COVID-19 samples came from the United States, Italy and Spain.

The CDR3 has 14 amino acids. V was pared by 4 bases and J by 2 bases, with 10 bases between. Germline V gene lookup returns CDR1 SGHNT and CDR2 YENEEA. As handled by the study authors: Estimated nucleated cell counts came from reference gene primer amplification. Clones were sequenced by immunoSEQ multiplex PCR, and TCRdb holds only the in-frame ones, with some missing. The V and J calls and clone size were taken over from that table, and D and trimming were inferred from the DNA. The sample lists about 140,000 clones; roughly 85% were seen once. The sample consisted of peripheral blood. The chain uses TRBV11-3 and TRBJ2-3, with D possibly TRBD1 on 6 matching bases. This receptor was identified in a man in his fifties with acute or convalescent COVID-19. CDR3 amino acids: CASSSWTDTDTQYF. Written as DNA, the CDR3 is TGTGCCAGCAGCTCCTGGACAGACACAGATACGCAGTATTTT.